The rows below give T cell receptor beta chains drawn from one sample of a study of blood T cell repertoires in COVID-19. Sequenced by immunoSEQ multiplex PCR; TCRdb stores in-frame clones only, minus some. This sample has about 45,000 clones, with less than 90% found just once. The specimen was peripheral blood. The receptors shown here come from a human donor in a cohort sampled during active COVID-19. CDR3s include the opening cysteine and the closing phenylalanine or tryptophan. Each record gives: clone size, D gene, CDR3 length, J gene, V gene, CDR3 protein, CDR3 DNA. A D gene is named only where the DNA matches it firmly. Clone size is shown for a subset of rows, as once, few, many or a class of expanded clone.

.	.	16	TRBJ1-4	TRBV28	CASSRPQGIPNEKLFF	TGTGCCAGCAGCCGACCCCAGGGTATACCTAATGAAAAACTGTTTTTT
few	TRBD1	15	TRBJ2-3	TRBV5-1	CASSLGQGVTDTQYF	TGCGCCAGCAGCTTGGGACAGGGGGTCACAGATACGCAGTATTTT
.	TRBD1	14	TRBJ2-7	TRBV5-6	CASSFGQETYEQYF	TGTGCCAGCAGCTTTGGACAGGAGACCTACGAGCAGTACTTC
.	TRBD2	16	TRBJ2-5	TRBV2	CASSKGASGGKETQYF	TGTGCCAGCAGTAAAGGGGCAAGCGGGGGCAAAGAGACCCAGTACTTC
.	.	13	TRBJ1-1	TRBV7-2	CASSFSRDTEAFF	TGTGCCAGCAGCTTTTCCAGGGACACTGAAGCTTTCTTT
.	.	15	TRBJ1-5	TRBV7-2	CASSLITGQNQPQHF	TGTGCCAGCAGCTTAATAACAGGTCAAAATCAGCCCCAGCATTTT
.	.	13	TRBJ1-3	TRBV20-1	CSASSGSGNTIYF	TGCAGTGCTAGTTCGGGCTCTGGAAACACCATATATTTT
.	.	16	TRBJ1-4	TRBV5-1	CASSPGWAATNEKLFF	TGCGCCAGCAGCCCTGGATGGGCTGCAACTAATGAAAAACTGTTTTTT
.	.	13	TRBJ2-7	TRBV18	CASSGFGDNEQYF	TGTGCCAGCTCCGGTTTCGGGGACAACGAGCAGTACTTC
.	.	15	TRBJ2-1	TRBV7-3	CASSTGLGGANEQFF	TGTGCCAGCAGCACCGGACTGGGGGGTGCCAATGAGCAGTTCTTC
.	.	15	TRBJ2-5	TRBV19	CASSIGGQEDWTQYF	TGTGCCAGTAGTATAGGAGGGCAGGAAGACTGGACCCAGTACTTC
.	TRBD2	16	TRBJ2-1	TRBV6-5	CASSYQAGGTSNEQFF	TGTGCCAGCAGTTACCAAGCGGGGGGTACCTCCAATGAGCAGTTCTTC
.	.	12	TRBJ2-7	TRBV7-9	CACRSESYEQYF	TGTGCCTGCCGAAGCGAATCCTACGAGCAGTACTTC
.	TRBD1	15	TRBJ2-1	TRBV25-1	CASSPRTGIYNEQFF	TGTGCCAGCAGTCCCCGGACAGGGATATACAATGAGCAGTTCTTC
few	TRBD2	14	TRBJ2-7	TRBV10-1	CASSPGTTSYEQYF	TGCGCCAGCAGTCCCGGGACTACCTCCTACGAGCAGTACTTC
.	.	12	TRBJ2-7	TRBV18	CASSPRGLEQYF	TGTGCCAGCTCACCACGGGGCCTCGAGCAGTACTTC
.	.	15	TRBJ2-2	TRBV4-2	CASSLEDRDSGELFF	TGTGCCAGCAGCCTAGAAGACAGGGACTCCGGGGAGCTGTTTTTT
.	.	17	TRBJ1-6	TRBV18	CASSPTGPGSMNSPLHF	TGTGCCAGCTCACCGACGGGCCCAGGGTCTATGAATTCACCCCTCCACTTT
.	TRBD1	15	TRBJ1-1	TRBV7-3	CASSLLGGSDTEAFF	TGTGCCAGCAGCTTACTAGGGGGCAGCGACACTGAAGCTTTCTTT
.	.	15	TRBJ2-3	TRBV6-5	CASRTRETSTDTQYF	TGTGCCAGCAGAACTAGAGAAACTAGCACAGATACGCAGTATTTT
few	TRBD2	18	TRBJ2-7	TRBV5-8	CASSLVETSGGNSYEQYF	TGTGCCAGCAGCTTAGTAGAGACTAGCGGGGGGAACTCCTACGAGCAGTACTTC
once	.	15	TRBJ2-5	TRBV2	CASTSTRGAQGTQYF	TGTGCCAGCACCTCCACCCGGGGGGCGCAGGGGACCCAGTACTTC
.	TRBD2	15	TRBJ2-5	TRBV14	CASSRLAGGLGTQYF	TGTGCCAGCAGCCGACTAGCGGGGGGCCTAGGGACCCAGTACTTC
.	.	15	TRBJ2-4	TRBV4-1	CASSQGPVAKNIQYF	TGCGCCAGCAGCCAGGGCCCGGTAGCCAAAAACATTCAGTACTTC
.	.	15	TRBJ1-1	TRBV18	CASSPRTGENTEAFF	TGTGCCAGCTCACCTCGTACAGGCGAGAACACTGAAGCTTTCTTT
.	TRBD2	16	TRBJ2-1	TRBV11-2	CASSPRPSGGYNEQFF	TGTGCCAGCAGCCCCCGCCCTAGCGGGGGTTACAATGAGCAGTTCTTC
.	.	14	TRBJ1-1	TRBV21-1	CASSKGRVGTEAFF	TGTGCCAGCAGCAAGGGCAGGGTCGGAACTGAAGCTTTCTTT
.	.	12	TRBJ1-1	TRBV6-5	CASSLRGRGAFF	TGTGCCAGCAGTTTGCGGGGCCGGGGGGCTTTCTTT